The sequence of this T cell receptor (beta chain) was determined in a study of cytomegalovirus exposure and HLA in healthy donors. Regarding the study as a whole: V segments that were indistinguishable, TRBV6-2 and TRBV6-3 among them, were omitted from analysis. Across donors, sequencing depth was assumed by presence/absence analyses to be roughly uniform.

Primers for the PCR totalled 60 Vbeta and 13 Jbeta. Assay: immunoSEQ multiplex PCR; the TCRdb copy retains only in-frame clones and omits some. The data show 100,000 to 150,000 clones, about 74% seen once. CDR3 length: 15 residues. Trimming left V 1 base short and J 9 bases short, with 16 bases between. CDR1 and CDR2 from the germline V gene are LNHDA and SQIVND (reference sequence). Concerning this clone: The antigen is unknown.

Among the donors, all were healthy bone marrow donors. The specimen sequenced was PBMCs. This TCR was recovered from a woman aged 55-75 years in good health and CMV-seronegative. The chain employs TRBV19 and TRBJ2-1; possible D gene TRBD1, 6 bases. The CDR3 loop reads CASSIGGGQRGEQFF. CDR3 sequence (DNA): TGTGCCAGTAGTATAGGTGGAGGACAGCGAGGTGAGCAGTTCTTC. Complete variable domain (other parts from reference TRBV19 and TRBJ2-1): DGGITQSPKYLFRKEGQNVTLSCEQNLNHDAMYWYRQDPGQGLRLIYYSQIVNDFQKGDIAEGYSVSREKKESFPLTVTSAQKNPTAFYLCASSIGGGQRGEQFFGPGTRLTVL.